This T cell receptor (beta chain) was sequenced in a study of blood T cell repertoires in COVID-19. The wider study: Acute and convalescent COVID-19 specimens originated in the United States, Italy and Spain. In each case, the material was cDNA or gDNA derived from T cells, B-cell-depleted T cells, or PBMCs.

This table comes from immunoSEQ multiplex PCR, and its TCRdb copy is limited to in-frame clones, with some not included. Found here are 95,000 to 150,000 clones, about four fifths of them singletons; the top ten hold around 10%. This CDR3 comprises 15 residues. Trimming shortened V by 5 bases and J by 0 bases, and 10 bases separated the two germline ends. In germline, CDR1 is SGHTA, CDR2 FQGNSA. The sequenced material came from peripheral blood. The chain joins TRBV7-2 to TRBJ1-4; D is possibly TRBD1 (5 bases). This sequence was found in a human donor in a cohort sampled during active COVID-19. CDR3 sequence: CASSPRDSTNEKLFF. CDR3 coding DNA: TGTGCCAGCAGCCCGAGGGACTCAACTAATGAAAAACTGTTTTTT.